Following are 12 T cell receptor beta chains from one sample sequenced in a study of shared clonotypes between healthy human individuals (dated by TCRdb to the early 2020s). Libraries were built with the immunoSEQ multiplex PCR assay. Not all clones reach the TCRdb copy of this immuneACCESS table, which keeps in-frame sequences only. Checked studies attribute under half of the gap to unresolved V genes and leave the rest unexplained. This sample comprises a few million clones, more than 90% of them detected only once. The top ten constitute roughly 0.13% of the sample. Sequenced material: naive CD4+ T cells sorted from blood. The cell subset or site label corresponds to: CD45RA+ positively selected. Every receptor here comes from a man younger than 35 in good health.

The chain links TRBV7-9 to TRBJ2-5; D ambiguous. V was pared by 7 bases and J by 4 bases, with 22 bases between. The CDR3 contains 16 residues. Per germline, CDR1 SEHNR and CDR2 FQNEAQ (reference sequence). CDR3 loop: CASTPRRGSVVETQYF. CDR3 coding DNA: TGTGCCAGCACTCCAAGAAGAGGTTCGGTCGTAGAGACCCAGTACTTC.

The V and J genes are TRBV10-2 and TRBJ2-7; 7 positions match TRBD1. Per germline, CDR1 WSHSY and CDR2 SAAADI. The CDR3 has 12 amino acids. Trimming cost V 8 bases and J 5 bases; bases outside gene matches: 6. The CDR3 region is CASRLTGNEQYF. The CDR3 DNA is TGCGCCAGCCGATTGACAGGGAACGAGCAGTACTTC.

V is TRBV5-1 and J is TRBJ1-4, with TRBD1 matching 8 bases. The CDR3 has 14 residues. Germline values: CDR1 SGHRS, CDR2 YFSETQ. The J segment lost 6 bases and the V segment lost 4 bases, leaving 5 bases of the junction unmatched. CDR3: CASSPRQGYEKLFF. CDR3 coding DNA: TGCGCCAGCAGCCCTAGACAGGGGTATGAAAAACTGTTTTTT. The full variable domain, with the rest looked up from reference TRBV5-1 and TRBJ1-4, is KAGVTQTPRYLIKTRGQQVTLSCSPISGHRSVSWYQQTPGQGLQFLFEYFSETQRNKGNFPGRFSGRQFSNSRSEMNVSTLELGDSALYLCASSPRQGYEKLFFGSGTQLSVL.

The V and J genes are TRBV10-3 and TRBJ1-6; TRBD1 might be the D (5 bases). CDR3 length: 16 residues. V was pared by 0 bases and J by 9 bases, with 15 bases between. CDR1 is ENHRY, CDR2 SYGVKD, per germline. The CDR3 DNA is TGTGCCATCAGTGAGTCGAGGCCAGGGTTGGCTTCACCCCTCCACTTT. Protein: CAISESRPGLASPLHF.

The CDR3 is CASSYGTSGKGEQYF. Here the CDR3 DNA reads TGTGCCAGCAGTTACGGGACTAGCGGGAAGGGCGAGCAGTACTTC. The chain employs TRBV6-5 and TRBJ2-7, with 13 bases matching TRBD2. J gave up 6 bases and V 2 bases, and 4 bases lay outside the gene matches. The CDR3 has 15 residues. Germline V gene sequence: CDR1 MNHEY, CDR2 SVGAGI.

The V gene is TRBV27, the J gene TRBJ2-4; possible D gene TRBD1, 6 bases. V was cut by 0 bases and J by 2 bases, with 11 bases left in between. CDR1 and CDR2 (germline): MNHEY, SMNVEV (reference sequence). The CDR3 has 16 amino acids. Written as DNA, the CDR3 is TGTGCCAGCAGTTTATCGGGGACAATGTCCAAAAACATTCAGTACTTC. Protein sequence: CASSLSGTMSKNIQYF.

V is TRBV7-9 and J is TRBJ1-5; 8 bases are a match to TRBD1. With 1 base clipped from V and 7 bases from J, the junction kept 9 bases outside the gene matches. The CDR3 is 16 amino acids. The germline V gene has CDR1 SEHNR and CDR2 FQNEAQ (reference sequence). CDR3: CASSLGDRGEGQPQHF. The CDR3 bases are TGTGCCAGCAGCTTAGGAGACAGGGGAGAAGGACAGCCCCAGCATTTT.

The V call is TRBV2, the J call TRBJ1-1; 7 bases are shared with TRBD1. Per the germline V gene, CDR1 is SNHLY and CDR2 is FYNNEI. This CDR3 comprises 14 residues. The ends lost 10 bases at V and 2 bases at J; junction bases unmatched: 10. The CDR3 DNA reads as TGTGCCACCCGACAGGGAGGAGGAAACACTGAAGCTTTCTTT. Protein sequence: CATRQGGGNTEAFF.

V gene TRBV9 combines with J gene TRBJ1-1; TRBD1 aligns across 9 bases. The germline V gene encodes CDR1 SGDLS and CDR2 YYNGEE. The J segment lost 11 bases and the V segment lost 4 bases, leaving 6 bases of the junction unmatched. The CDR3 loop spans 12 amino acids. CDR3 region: CASSTTGGLAFF. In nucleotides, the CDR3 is TGTGCCAGCAGCACCACAGGGGGCTTGGCTTTCTTT.

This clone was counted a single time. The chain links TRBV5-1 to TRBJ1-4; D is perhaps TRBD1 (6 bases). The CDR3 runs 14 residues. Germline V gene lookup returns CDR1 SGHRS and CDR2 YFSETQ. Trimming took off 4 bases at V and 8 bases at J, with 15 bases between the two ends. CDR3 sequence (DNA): TGCGCCAGCAGCGAAGGGACAAGAGGGGAAAAACTGTTTTTT. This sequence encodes CASSEGTRGEKLFF.

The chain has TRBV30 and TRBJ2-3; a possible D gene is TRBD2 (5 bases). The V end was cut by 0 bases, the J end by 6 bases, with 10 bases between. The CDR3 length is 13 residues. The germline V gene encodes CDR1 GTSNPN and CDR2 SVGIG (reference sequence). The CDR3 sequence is CAWSVHGMDTQYF. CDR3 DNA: TGTGCCTGGAGTGTACACGGGATGGATACGCAGTATTTT.

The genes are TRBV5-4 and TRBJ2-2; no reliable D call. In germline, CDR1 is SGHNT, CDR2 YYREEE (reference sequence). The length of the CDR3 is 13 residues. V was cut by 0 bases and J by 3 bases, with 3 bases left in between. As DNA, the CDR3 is TGTGCCAGCAGCTTGGGGCACACCGGGGAGCTGTTTTTT. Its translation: CASSLGHTGELFF.